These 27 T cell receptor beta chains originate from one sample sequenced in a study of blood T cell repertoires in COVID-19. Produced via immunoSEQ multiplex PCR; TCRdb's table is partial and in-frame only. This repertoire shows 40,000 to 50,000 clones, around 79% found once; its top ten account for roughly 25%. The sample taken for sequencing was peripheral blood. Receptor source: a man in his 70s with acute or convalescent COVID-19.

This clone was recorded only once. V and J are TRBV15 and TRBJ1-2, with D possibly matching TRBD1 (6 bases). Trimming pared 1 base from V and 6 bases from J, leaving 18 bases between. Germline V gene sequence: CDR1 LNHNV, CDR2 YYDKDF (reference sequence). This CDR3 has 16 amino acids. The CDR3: CATSRVSGTRQDGYTF. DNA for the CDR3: TGTGCCACCAGCAGAGTATCGGGGACAAGGCAGGATGGCTACACCTTC.

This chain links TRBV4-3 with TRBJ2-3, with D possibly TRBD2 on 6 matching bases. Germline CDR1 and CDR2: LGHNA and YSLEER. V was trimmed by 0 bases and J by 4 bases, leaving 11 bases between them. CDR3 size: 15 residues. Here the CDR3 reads CASSQDPGEADTQYF. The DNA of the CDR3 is TGCGCCAGCAGCCAAGATCCGGGGGAGGCAGATACGCAGTATTTT.

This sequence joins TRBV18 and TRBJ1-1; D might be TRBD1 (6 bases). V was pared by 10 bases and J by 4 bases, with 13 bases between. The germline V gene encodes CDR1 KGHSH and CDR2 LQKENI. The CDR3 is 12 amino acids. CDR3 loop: CATEGGGTEAFF. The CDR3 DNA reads TGTGCCACGGAGGGGGGGGGCACTGAAGCTTTCTTT.

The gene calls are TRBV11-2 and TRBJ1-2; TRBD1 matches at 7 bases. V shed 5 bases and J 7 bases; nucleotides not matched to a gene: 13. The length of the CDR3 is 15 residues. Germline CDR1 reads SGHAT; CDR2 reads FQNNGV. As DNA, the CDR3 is TGTGCCAGCAGCCCCCGGGAGGGGGCCTATTCTGGCTACACCTTC. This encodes CASSPREGAYSGYTF.

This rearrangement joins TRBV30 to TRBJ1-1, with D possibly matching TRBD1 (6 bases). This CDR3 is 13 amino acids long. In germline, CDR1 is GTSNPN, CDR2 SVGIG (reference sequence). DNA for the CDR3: TGTGTTATCAATCAGGGGCTGGATACTGAAGCTTTCTTT. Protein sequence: CVINQGLDTEAFF.

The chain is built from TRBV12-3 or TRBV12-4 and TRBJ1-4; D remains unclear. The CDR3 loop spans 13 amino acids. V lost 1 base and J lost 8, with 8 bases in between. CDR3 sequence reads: CASSLGGYEKLFF. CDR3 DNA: TGTGCCAGCAGTTTAGGAGGGTACGAAAAACTGTTTTTT.

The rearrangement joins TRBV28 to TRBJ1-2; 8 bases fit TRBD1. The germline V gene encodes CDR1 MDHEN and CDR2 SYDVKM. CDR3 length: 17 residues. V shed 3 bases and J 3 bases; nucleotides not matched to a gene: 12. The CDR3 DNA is TGTGCCAGCAGTTTCCACTGGGACAGGCAGCCGGACTATGGCTACACCTTC. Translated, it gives CASSFHWDRQPDYGYTF.

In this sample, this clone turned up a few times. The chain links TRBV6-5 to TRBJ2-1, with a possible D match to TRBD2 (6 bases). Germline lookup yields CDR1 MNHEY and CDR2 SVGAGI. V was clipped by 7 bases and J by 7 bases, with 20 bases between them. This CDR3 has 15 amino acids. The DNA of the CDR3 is TGTGCCAGCACCCCCGAACCGGGACTCCAAAATGAGCAGTTCTTC. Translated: CASTPEPGLQNEQFF.

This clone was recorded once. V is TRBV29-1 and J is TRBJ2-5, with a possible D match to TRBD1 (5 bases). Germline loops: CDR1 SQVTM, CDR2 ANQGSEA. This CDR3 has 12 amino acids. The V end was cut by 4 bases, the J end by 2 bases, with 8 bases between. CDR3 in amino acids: CSVGGDQETQYF. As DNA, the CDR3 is TGCAGCGTTGGGGGCGATCAAGAGACCCAGTACTTC.

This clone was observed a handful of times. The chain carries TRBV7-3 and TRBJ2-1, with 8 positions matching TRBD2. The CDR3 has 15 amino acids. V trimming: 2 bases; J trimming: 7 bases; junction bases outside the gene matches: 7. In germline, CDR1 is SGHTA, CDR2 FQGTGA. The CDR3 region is CASSLGTSVRNEQFF. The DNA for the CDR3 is TGTGCCAGCAGCTTAGGGACTAGTGTCCGGAATGAGCAGTTCTTC. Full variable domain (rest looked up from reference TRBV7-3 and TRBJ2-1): GAGVSQTPSNKVTEKGKYVELRCDPISGHTALYWYRQSLGQGPEFLIYFQGTGAADDSGLPNDRFFAVRPEGSVSTLKIQRTERGDSAVYLCASSLGTSVRNEQFFGPGTRLTVL.

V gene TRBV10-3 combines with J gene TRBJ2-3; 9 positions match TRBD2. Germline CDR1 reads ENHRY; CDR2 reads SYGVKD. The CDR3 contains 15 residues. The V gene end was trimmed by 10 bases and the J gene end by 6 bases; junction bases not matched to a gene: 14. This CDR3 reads CATGSGGHEGDTQYF. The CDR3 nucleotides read TGTGCCACCGGTAGCGGGGGCCACGAGGGGGATACGCAGTATTTT.

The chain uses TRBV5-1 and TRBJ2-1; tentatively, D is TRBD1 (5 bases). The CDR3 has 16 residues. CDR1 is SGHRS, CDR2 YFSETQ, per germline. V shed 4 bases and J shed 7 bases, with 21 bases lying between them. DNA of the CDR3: TGCGCCAGCAGCCCGGGTTTGATAGGGGCTGGGAATGAGCAGTTCTTC. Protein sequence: CASSPGLIGAGNEQFF. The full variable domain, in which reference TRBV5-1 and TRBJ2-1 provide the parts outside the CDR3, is KAGVTQTPRYLIKTRGQQVTLSCSPISGHRSVSWYQQTPGQGLQFLFEYFSETQRNKGNFPGRFSGRQFSNSRSEMNVSTLELGDSALYLCASSPGLIGAGNEQFFGPGTRLTVL.

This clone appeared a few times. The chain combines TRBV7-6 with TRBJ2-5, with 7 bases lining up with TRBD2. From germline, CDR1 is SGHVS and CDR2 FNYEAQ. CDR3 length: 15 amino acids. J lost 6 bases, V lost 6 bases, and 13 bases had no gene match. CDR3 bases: TGTGCCAGCAGTCCCCGGGGGAGCGGGGAGAAGACCCAGTACTTC. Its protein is CASSPRGSGEKTQYF.

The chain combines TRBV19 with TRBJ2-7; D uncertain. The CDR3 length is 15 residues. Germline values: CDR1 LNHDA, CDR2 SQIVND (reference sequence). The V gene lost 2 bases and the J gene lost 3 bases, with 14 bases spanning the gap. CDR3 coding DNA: TGTGCCAGTAGTATATCGGCCTCAGGTAACTACGAGCAGTACTTC. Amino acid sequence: CASSISASGNYEQYF.

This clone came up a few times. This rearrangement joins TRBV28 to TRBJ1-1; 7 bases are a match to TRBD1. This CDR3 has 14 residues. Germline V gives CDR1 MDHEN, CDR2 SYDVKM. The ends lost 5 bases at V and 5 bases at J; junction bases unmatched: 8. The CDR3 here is CASSPHRGTTEAFF. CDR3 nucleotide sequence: TGTGCCAGCAGTCCCCACAGGGGTACAACTGAAGCTTTCTTT.

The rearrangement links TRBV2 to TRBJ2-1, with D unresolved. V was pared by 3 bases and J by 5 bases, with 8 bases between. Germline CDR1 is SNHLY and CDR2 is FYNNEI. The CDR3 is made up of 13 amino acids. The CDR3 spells CASSDSPNNEQFF. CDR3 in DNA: TGTGCCAGCAGTGATAGTCCAAACAATGAGCAGTTCTTC.

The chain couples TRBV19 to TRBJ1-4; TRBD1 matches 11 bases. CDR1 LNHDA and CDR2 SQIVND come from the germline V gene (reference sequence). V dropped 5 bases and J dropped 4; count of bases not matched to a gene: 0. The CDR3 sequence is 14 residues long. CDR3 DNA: TGTGCCAGTAGTGGGACAGGGGGTAATGAAAAACTGTTTTTT. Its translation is CASSGTGGNEKLFF.

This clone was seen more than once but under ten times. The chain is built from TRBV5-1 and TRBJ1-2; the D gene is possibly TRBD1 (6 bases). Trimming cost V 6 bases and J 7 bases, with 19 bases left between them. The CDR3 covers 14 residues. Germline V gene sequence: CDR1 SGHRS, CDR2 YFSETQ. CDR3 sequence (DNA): TGCGCCAGCACCCTCAGGGGAGGGTCTGGTGGCTACACCTTC. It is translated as CASTLRGGSGGYTF.

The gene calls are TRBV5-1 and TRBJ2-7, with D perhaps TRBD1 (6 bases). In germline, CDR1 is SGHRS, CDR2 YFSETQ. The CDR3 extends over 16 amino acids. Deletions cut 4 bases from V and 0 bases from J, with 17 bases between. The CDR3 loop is CASSHKGDGISYEQYF. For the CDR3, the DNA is TGCGCCAGCAGCCATAAGGGGGACGGAATCTCCTACGAGCAGTACTTC.

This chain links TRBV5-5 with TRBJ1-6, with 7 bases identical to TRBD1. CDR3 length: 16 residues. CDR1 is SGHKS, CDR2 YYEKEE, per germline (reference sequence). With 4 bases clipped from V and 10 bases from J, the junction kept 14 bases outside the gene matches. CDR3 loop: CASSVDPGGLGSPLHF. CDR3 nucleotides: TGTGCCAGCAGCGTCGACCCAGGGGGTCTGGGATCACCCCTCCACTTT.

CDR3 in amino acids: CASSLTEQYF. CDR3 nucleotides: TGTGCCAGCAGTTTGACTGAGCAGTACTTC. The chain has TRBV28 and TRBJ2-7; D not resolved. The CDR3 runs 10 residues. V dropped 3 bases and J dropped 7 bases, with 4 bases sitting between them. Germline V gene data show CDR1 as MDHEN and CDR2 as SYDVKM.

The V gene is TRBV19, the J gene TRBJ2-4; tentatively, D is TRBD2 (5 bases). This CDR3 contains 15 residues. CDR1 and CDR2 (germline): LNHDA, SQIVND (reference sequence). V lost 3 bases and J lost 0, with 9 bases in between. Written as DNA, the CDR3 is TGTGCCAGTAGTATTCCCGGACTAGCCAAAAACATTCAGTACTTC. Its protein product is CASSIPGLAKNIQYF.

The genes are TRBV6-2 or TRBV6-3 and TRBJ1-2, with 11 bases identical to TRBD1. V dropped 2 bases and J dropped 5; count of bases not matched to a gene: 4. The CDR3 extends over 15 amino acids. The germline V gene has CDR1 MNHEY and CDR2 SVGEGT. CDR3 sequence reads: CASSYRDRGTYGYTF. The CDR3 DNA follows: TGTGCCAGCAGTTACCGGGACAGGGGGACGTATGGCTACACCTTC.

The CDR3 reads CASRPWGVSTDTQYF. CDR3 in DNA: TGCGCCAGCCGGCCCTGGGGGGTTAGCACAGATACGCAGTATTTT. V is TRBV5-1 and J is TRBJ2-3, with D possibly TRBD2 on 6 matching bases. Looked up from germline, CDR1 is SGHRS and CDR2 is YFSETQ. V was pared by 7 bases and J by 0 bases, with 15 bases between. The CDR3 runs 15 residues.

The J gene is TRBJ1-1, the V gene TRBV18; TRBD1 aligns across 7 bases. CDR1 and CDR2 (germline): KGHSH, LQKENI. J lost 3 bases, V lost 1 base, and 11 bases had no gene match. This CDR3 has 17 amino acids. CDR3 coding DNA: TGTGCCAGCTCACCACGGAGTCGGTCCAGGGGGGACACTGAAGCTTTCTTT. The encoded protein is CASSPRSRSRGDTEAFF. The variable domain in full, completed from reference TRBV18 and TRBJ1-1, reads NAGVMQNPRHLVRRRGQEARLRCSPMKGHSHVYWYRQLPEEGLKFMVYLQKENIIDESGMPKERFSAEFPKEGPSILRIQQVVRGDSAAYFCASSPRSRSRGDTEAFFGQGTRLTVV.

CDR3 DNA: TGCAGCGTTCCTACAGCATTTGGATTGAACACTGAAGCTTTCTTT. It translates to CSVPTAFGLNTEAFF. The rearrangement uses TRBV29-1 and TRBJ1-1; D remains ambiguous. Germline loops: CDR1 SQVTM, CDR2 ANQGSEA. This CDR3 region has 15 residues. V dropped 5 bases and J dropped 0 bases, with 16 bases sitting between them.

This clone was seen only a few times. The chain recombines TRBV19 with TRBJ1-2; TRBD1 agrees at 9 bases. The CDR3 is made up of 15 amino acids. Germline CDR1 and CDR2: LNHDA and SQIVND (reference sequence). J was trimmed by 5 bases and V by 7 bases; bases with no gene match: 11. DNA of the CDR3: TGTGCCAGTATCACATCCGCCGGGACAGGGTATGGCTACACCTTC. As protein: CASITSAGTGYGYTF.